The 14 T cell receptor beta chains listed next were all sequenced from one sample in a study of blood T cell repertoires in COVID-19. Assay used: immunoSEQ multiplex PCR; TCRdb lists only in-frame clones, some missing. This sample yields 140,000 to 150,000 clones, of which roughly 90% are seen a single time; more than 1% belongs to the top ten. Sequenced sample: PBMCs or T cells enriched from blood (not recorded which). The receptor source for this set is a woman under 40 with acute COVID-19.

This clone was counted a single time. The chain joins TRBV28 to TRBJ1-1; 7 bases map to TRBD1. V lost 3 bases to trimming and J lost 7 bases; unmatched junction nucleotides: 11. CDR1 and CDR2 (germline): MDHEN, SYDVKM. The CDR3 covers 15 residues. The CDR3 sequence: CASSFGGQAYIEAFF. Written as DNA, the CDR3 is TGTGCCAGCAGTTTCGGTGGACAGGCGTACATTGAAGCTTTCTTT.

The chain recombines TRBV30 with TRBJ1-2; D is undetermined. The length of the CDR3 is 12 residues. Germline loops: CDR1 GTSNPN, CDR2 SVGIG (reference sequence). V was cut by 0 bases and J by 5 bases, with 7 bases left in between. The CDR3 loop reads CAWSVGEYGYTF. CDR3 nucleotides: TGTGCCTGGAGTGTCGGGGAGTATGGCTACACCTTC.

The chain links TRBV11-2 to TRBJ2-2; weak D call: TRBD2 (5 bases). The V gene lost 1 base and the J gene lost 2 bases, with 8 bases spanning the gap. CDR1 and CDR2 (germline): SGHAT, FQNNGV. The CDR3 sequence is 15 residues long. The CDR3 sequence: CASSLGGPNTGELFF. Written as DNA, the CDR3 is TGTGCCAGCAGCTTAGGAGGGCCTAACACCGGGGAGCTGTTTTTT.

A single count supports this clone. The V gene is TRBV28, the J gene TRBJ1-1; 7 bases agree with TRBD1. V was clipped by 6 bases and J by 4 bases; unmatched bases: 5. The CDR3 contains 13 residues. The germline V gene encodes CDR1 MDHEN and CDR2 SYDVKM. CDR3: CASRHPGGTEAFF. CDR3 nucleotides: TGTGCCAGCAGACACCCAGGGGGCACTGAAGCTTTCTTT.

The chain carries TRBV11-2 and TRBJ1-1; a weak D match, TRBD1 (6 bases). Trimming took off 7 bases at V and 4 bases at J, with 10 bases between the two ends. Germline V gene lookup returns CDR1 SGHAT and CDR2 FQNNGV. There are 12 residues in the CDR3. The CDR3, as DNA: TGTGCCAGCAAGGGGGAAGGCACTGAAGCTTTCTTT. Translation: CASKGEGTEAFF. Looking up the rest from reference TRBV11-2 and TRBJ1-1 gives the full variable domain: EAGVAQSPRYKIIEKRQSVAFWCNPISGHATLYWYQQILGQGPKLLIQFQNNGVVDDSQLPKDRFSAERLKGVDSTLKIQPAKLEDSAVYLCASKGEGTEAFFGQGTRLTVV.

This chain connects TRBV27 to TRBJ1-2, with TRBD1 matching over 7 bases. The V gene end was trimmed by 7 bases and the J gene end by 7 bases; junction bases not matched to a gene: 6. Germline CDR1 reads MNHEY; CDR2 reads SMNVEV (reference sequence). This CDR3 comprises 12 residues. CDR3 in amino acids: CASTSQGGGYTF. The CDR3 DNA is TGTGCCAGCACCTCCCAGGGGGGTGGCTACACCTTC.

The chain employs TRBV11-2 and TRBJ1-2; D is uncertain. Germline V gene sequence: CDR1 SGHAT, CDR2 FQNNGV. This CDR3 contains 13 residues. Trimming pared 2 bases from V and 3 bases from J, leaving 7 bases between. In DNA form, the CDR3 reads TGTGCCAGCAGCTTAAACCAGGACTATGGCTACACCTTC. Residues: CASSLNQDYGYTF.

The chain recombines TRBV28 with TRBJ2-3; D perhaps matches TRBD2 (5 bases). This CDR3 has 13 residues. The V end was cut by 8 bases, the J end by 2 bases, with 11 bases between. CDR1 MDHEN and CDR2 SYDVKM come from the germline V gene. Here the CDR3 reads CASSRVHTDTQYF. DNA for the CDR3: TGTGCCAGCTCGAGGGTTCACACAGATACGCAGTATTTT.

This clone was detected only a few times. The genes are TRBV6-2 or TRBV6-3 and TRBJ2-7; the match to TRBD1 covers 7 bases. J gave up 2 bases and V 3 bases, and 4 bases lay outside the gene matches. The germline CDR1 and CDR2 sequences are MNHEY and SVGEGT. The CDR3 is 14 amino acids. Here the CDR3 DNA reads TGTGCCAGCAGTTATCGGGACAGCACCTACGAGCAGTACTTC. This translates into CASSYRDSTYEQYF.

The V and J genes are TRBV4-3 and TRBJ1-1; possible D gene TRBD1, 6 bases. Trimming cost V 3 bases and J 0 bases, with 14 bases left between them. This CDR3 region has 16 residues. The germline V gene has CDR1 LGHNA and CDR2 YSLEER. The CDR3 loop is CASSQASGGLNTEAFF. The CDR3 bases are TGCGCCAGCAGCCAGGCCTCGGGGGGCTTGAACACTGAAGCTTTCTTT.

This clone was seen once. CDR3 protein: CASSLPRKTYEQYF. In DNA form, the CDR3 reads TGTGCCAGCAGCTTACCTAGGAAGACCTACGAGCAGTACTTC. This chain connects TRBV11-2 to TRBJ2-7; unclear D gene. Germline loops: CDR1 SGHAT, CDR2 FQNNGV. V was pared by 2 bases and J by 2 bases, with 10 bases between. This CDR3 spans 14 amino acids.

V usage is TRBV19 and J usage is TRBJ1-2, with D possibly being TRBD1 (6 bases). The germline V and J ends were trimmed by 6 bases and 4 bases, with 15 bases remaining between them. The CDR3 sequence is 14 residues long. Germline V gene lookup returns CDR1 LNHDA and CDR2 SQIVND (reference sequence). CDR3 region: CASREQGRSYGYTF. The CDR3 nucleotides read TGTGCCAGTAGGGAACAGGGTAGGAGCTATGGCTACACCTTC.

The CDR3 spells CASSSSQGNTEAFF. CDR3 sequence (DNA): TGTGCCAGCAGCTCAAGTCAGGGGAACACTGAAGCTTTCTTT. This chain connects TRBV7-8 to TRBJ1-1, with a tentative D call TRBD1 (5 bases). The CDR3 consists of 14 residues. V was cut by 4 bases and J by 1 base, with 10 bases left in between. CDR1 and CDR2 (germline): SGHVS, FQNEAQ.

The V gene is TRBV30, the J gene TRBJ1-6; D may be TRBD1 (6 bases). The CDR3 covers 14 residues. Germline V gives CDR1 GTSNPN, CDR2 SVGIG (reference sequence). V lost 8 bases to trimming and J lost 6 bases, with 17 bases between them. For the CDR3, the DNA is TGTGCCGGAAACTCTGGACAGATTAATTCACCCCTCCACTTT. Translating gives CAGNSGQINSPLHF.